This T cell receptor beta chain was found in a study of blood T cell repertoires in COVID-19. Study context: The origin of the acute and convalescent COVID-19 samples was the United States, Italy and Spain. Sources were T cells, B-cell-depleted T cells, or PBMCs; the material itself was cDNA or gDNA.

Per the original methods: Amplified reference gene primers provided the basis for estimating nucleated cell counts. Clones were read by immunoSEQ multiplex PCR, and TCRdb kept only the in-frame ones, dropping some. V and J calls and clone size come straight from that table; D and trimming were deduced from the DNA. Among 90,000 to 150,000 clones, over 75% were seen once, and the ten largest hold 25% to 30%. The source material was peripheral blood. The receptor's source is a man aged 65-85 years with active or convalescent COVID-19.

CDR3 in DNA: TGTGCCAGCAGCTTAGGACAGGGAGAGGGCTACGAGCAGTACTTC. This codes for CASSLGQGEGYEQYF. The chain has TRBV11-2 and TRBJ2-7; 7 bases map to TRBD1. This CDR3 comprises 15 residues. Germline-derived CDR1 and CDR2 are SGHAT and FQNNGV. The V gene end was trimmed by 1 base and the J gene end by 3 bases; junction bases not matched to a gene: 6.